This T cell receptor (beta chain) appears in the sequencing data of a study of blood T cell repertoires in COVID-19. Study background: T cells, B-cell-depleted T cells, or PBMCs provided the cDNA or gDNA that served as material.

The CDR3 covers 15 residues. V lost 3 bases and J 8 bases, leaving 18 bases between the germline ends. From germline, CDR1 is SGDLS and CDR2 YYNGEE. In the source study's methods: Amplified reference gene primers provided the basis for estimating nucleated cell counts. Libraries were prepared by immunoSEQ multiplex PCR; TCRdb keeps only in-frame clonotypes and omits some of them. V and J calls and clone size come straight from that table; D and trimming were deduced from the DNA. The profile shows around 190,000 clones, over 80% of them singletons. The chain carries TRBV9 and TRBJ1-3; perhaps TRBD1 as D (5 bases). The source is a woman aged 30 to 39 who had been exposed to COVID-19. Material for sequencing was PBMCs or T cells enriched from blood (not recorded which). The CDR3 DNA follows: TGTGCCAGCAGCGGCGGGGGGTCCGGCAGAGACACCATATATTTT. Residues: CASSGGGSGRDTIYF.